This T cell receptor (beta chain) comes out of a study of blood T cells in healthy people across ages. General study results and limits: There was a strong correlation between TCR beta diversity and naive T cell percentage.

A sample-barcoded 5' primer and a J-beta primer mix were used in a second PCR of roughly 7 to 11 cycles. TCRdb re-called the 5' RACE reads with MiXCR, one entry per CDR3 protein. Altogether more than 900,000 distinct CDR3 sequences are present, under 30% being singletons, with the ten largest covering around 0.75%. This clonotype showed up just a few times. Antigen unknown. This sample also appeared in a second study, on T cells of mothers and their children.

The sample consisted of blood. This TCR was recovered from a girl aged 2 to 10 in good health.

CDR3 residues: CASSVNKQETQYF. As DNA, the CDR3 is TGCGCCAGCAGCGTAAATAAACAAGAGACCCAGTACTTC. This chain joins TRBV5-1 and TRBJ2-5; unclear D gene. There are 13 residues in the CDR3. The V end lost 4 bases, the J end lost 2 bases, and 9 bases lay between the germline ends. CDR1 and CDR2 (germline): SGHRS, YFSETQ.